Described below is a single T cell receptor (beta chain) sequence and its context. This record belongs to a study of blood T cell repertoires in COVID-19. Original processing notes: Researchers report that nucleated cell counts were estimated from reference gene primer amplification. This table comes from immunoSEQ multiplex PCR, and its TCRdb copy is limited to in-frame clones, with some not included. The V and J calls and clone size come from that table; D and trimming were worked out from the DNA. The sample has hundreds of thousands of clones, around 90% seen once; the top ten hold more than 10%. The CDR3 loop spans 13 amino acids. Deletions cut 3 bases from V and 3 bases from J, with 9 bases between. Germline V gene sequence: CDR1 GTSNPN, CDR2 SVGIG (reference sequence).

The source of this sequence is a woman aged 18-29 years who had recovered from COVID-19. The chain carries TRBV30 and TRBJ1-3; D may be TRBD1 (5 bases). The sequenced sample was peripheral blood. As DNA, the CDR3 is TGTGCCTGGAGCAGGGAGGATGGAAACACCATATATTTT. Translation gives CAWSREDGNTIYF.